These 27 T cell receptor beta chains came from one sample sequenced in a study of T cell responses to AZD1222 COVID-19 vaccine. Some clones are missing from TCRdb's copy, which holds only in-frame ones; the method was immunoSEQ multiplex PCR. The sample shows more than 100,000 clones, about 90% of them seen only once. Source: peripheral blood, taken on day 0 of AZD1222 vaccination. These TCRs come from an adult in good health.

V is TRBV27 and J is TRBJ1-6, with 7 bases matching TRBD1. Germline trimming cut 2 bases from V and 9 bases from J; bases unmatched to any gene: 10. Germline loops: CDR1 MNHEY, CDR2 SMNVEV (reference sequence). This CDR3 has 16 residues. CDR3 nucleotide sequence: TGTGCCAGCAGTTTACGACAGGGCTATCGTAGTTCACCCCTCCACTTT. Translated: CASSLRQGYRSSPLHF.

The chain couples TRBV3-1 (or the pseudogene TRBV3-2) to TRBJ2-7; the match to TRBD2 covers 9 bases. The CDR3 totals 15 residues. Germline assignment: CDR1 LGHDT and CDR2 YNNKEL (reference sequence). V lost 6 bases, J lost 7 bases, and 13 bases stayed unmatched. The DNA of the CDR3 is TGTGCCAGCAGTCTACCAAGCGGGGGGAAGGGGGAGCAGTACTTC. This sequence encodes CASSLPSGGKGEQYF.

This clone has only one observation. The V gene is TRBV5-7, the J gene TRBJ2-7; D possibly corresponds to TRBD1 (6 bases). TRBV5-7 is flagged as an ORF with uncertain function. CDR3 length: 14 amino acids. V gave up 2 bases and J gave up 4 bases, with 13 bases separating them. CDR3 nucleotides: TGTGCCAGCAGCTTCGGGCGACAGGCTTACGAGCAGTACTTC. This sequence encodes CASSFGRQAYEQYF.

The chain combines TRBV7-9 with TRBJ1-2; D remains ambiguous. The CDR3 sequence is 14 residues long. The V end was cut by 2 bases, the J end by 2 bases, with 9 bases between. Per germline, CDR1 SEHNR and CDR2 FQNEAQ (reference sequence). CDR3 loop: CASSLSRANYGYTF. Written as DNA, the CDR3 is TGTGCCAGCAGCTTATCACGGGCCAACTATGGCTACACCTTC.

This sequence joins TRBV18 and TRBJ1-6; D gene unclear. V was pared by 2 bases and J by 7 bases, with 9 bases between. The CDR3 contains 14 residues. Looked up from germline, CDR1 is KGHSH and CDR2 is LQKENI. This CDR3 reads CASSPVDGNSPLHF. CDR3 in DNA: TGTGCCAGCTCACCAGTGGACGGGAATTCACCCCTCCACTTT. Full variable domain (outside the CDR3, taken from reference TRBV18 and TRBJ1-6): NAGVMQNPRHLVRRRGQEARLRCSPMKGHSHVYWYRQLPEEGLKFMVYLQKENIIDESGMPKERFSAEFPKEGPSILRIQQVVRGDSAAYFCASSPVDGNSPLHFGNGTRLTVT.

The chain recombines TRBV12-3 or TRBV12-4 with TRBJ1-1, with D perhaps TRBD1 (6 bases). Trimming cost V 8 bases and J 3 bases, with 13 bases left between them. The CDR3 covers 13 residues. Written as DNA, the CDR3 is TGTGCCAGCCAAGGGGGTGGTTACACTGAAGCTTTCTTT. It codes for CASQGGGYTEAFF.

The chain is built from TRBV9 and TRBJ2-7, with TRBD1 matching 9 bases. Trimming removed 4 bases from V and 5 bases from J; junction bases left unmatched: 10. The germline V gene encodes CDR1 SGDLS and CDR2 YYNGEE. CDR3 length equals 15 residues. CDR3 nucleotides: TGTGCCAGCAGCCTAGGAGGGACAGGGAGCAACGAGCAGTACTTC. It translates to CASSLGGTGSNEQYF.

The CDR3: CASSQGAVSQETQYF. The DNA for the CDR3 is TGTGCCAGCAGCCAAGGGGCAGTAAGCCAAGAGACCCAGTACTTC. V usage is TRBV7-6 and J usage is TRBJ2-5; maybe TRBD1 (5 bases). The CDR3 has 15 amino acids. Trimming shortened V by 5 bases and J by 1 base, and 14 bases separated the two germline ends. Germline-derived CDR1 and CDR2 are SGHVS and FNYEAQ.

The chain links TRBV7-9 to TRBJ1-2; possible D gene TRBD1, 5 bases. Germline lookup yields CDR1 SEHNR and CDR2 FQNEAQ (reference sequence). This CDR3 comprises 14 residues. Trimming took off 4 bases at V and 6 bases at J, with 15 bases between the two ends. The CDR3 reads CASSSLAGTDGYTF. The CDR3 DNA reads TGTGCCAGCAGCTCTCTGGCCGGGACCGATGGCTACACCTTC.

The chain has TRBV25-1 and TRBJ1-6, with a possible D match to TRBD1 (5 bases). Germline lookup yields CDR1 MGHDK and CDR2 SYGVNS. Deletions cut 1 base from V and 9 bases from J, with 13 bases between. The CDR3 is 15 amino acids. The CDR3 coding sequence is TGTGCCAGCAGTGAATGGGGGGGGGTTGGTTCACCCCTCCACTTT. Translation: CASSEWGGVGSPLHF.

The chain employs TRBV6-2 or TRBV6-3 and TRBJ2-7; 7 bases are shared with TRBD2. The ends lost 5 bases at V and 5 bases at J; junction bases unmatched: 9. The germline V gene encodes CDR1 MNHEY and CDR2 SVGEGT. The CDR3 covers 14 residues. In DNA, the CDR3 is TGTGCCAGCAGTGCTGGACTAGAAATTCACGAGCAGTACTTC. This translates into CASSAGLEIHEQYF.

This clone was counted only a few times. The gene calls are TRBV27 and TRBJ1-2; D perhaps matches TRBD1 (6 bases). This CDR3 is built from 14 residues. Between the trimmed V and J ends, which lost 5 bases and 4 bases, there was a span of 14 bases. Germline V gives CDR1 MNHEY, CDR2 SMNVEV (reference sequence). The CDR3 region has the DNA TGTGCCAGCAGTGCCCTAACAGGGACCTATGGCTACACCTTC. It codes for CASSALTGTYGYTF.

The table lists this clone with a count of one. This chain uses TRBV10-3 with TRBJ1-1, with TRBD1 matching 12 bases. The length of the CDR3 is 18 residues. Germline V lookup: CDR1 ENHRY, CDR2 SYGVKD. V lost 0 bases to trimming and J lost 6 bases; unmatched junction nucleotides: 11. The CDR3 sequence: CAISESHRDRGRISEAFF. CDR3 bases: TGTGCCATCAGTGAGTCACACCGGGACAGGGGGCGAATATCTGAAGCTTTCTTT.

V gene TRBV6-6 combines with J gene TRBJ1-2; 10 nucleotides align to TRBD1. CDR3 length: 13 amino acids. V lost 5 bases, J lost 10 bases, and 7 bases stayed unmatched. Germline lookup yields CDR1 MNHNY and CDR2 SVGAGI (reference sequence). The CDR3 DNA reads as TGTGCCAGCAGTAATTCGGACAGGGGGGTCTACACCTTC. Protein: CASSNSDRGVYTF.

Here the CDR3 reads CASSLAGGGSPLHF. In nucleotides, the CDR3 is TGTGCCAGCAGCCTCGCCGGGGGGGGATCACCCCTCCACTTT. The chain has TRBV11-3 and TRBJ1-6, with D maybe TRBD1 (5 bases). The CDR3 contains 14 residues. Germline CDR1 and CDR2: SGHNT and YENEEA. Deletions cut 5 bases from V and 10 bases from J, with 15 bases between.

V usage is TRBV27 and J usage is TRBJ1-2, with a possible D match to TRBD1 (5 bases). This CDR3 has 16 residues. The V end was cut by 3 bases, the J end by 4 bases, with 18 bases between. Germline CDR1 reads MNHEY; CDR2 reads SMNVEV (reference sequence). The CDR3 protein is CASSFLQTPGVYGYTF. The CDR3, as DNA: TGTGCCAGCAGTTTTCTGCAGACCCCGGGGGTCTATGGCTACACCTTC.

The chain is built from TRBV7-8 and TRBJ1-6; the D is unclear. V was clipped by 0 bases and J by 10 bases, with 7 bases between them. The CDR3 has 13 amino acids. CDR1 is SGHVS, CDR2 FQNEAQ, per germline. Here the CDR3 DNA reads TGTGCCAGCAGCTTAGCGTACGGGTCACCCCTCCACTTT. It yields the protein CASSLAYGSPLHF. The whole variable domain, filled in from reference TRBV7-8 and TRBJ1-6, reads GAGVSQSPRYKVAKRGQDVALRCDPISGHVSLFWYQQALGQGPEFLTYFQNEAQLDKSGLPSDRFFAERPEGSVSTLKIQRTQQEDSAVYLCASSLAYGSPLHFGNGTRLTVT.

V and J are TRBV10-3 and TRBJ2-5; D not certain. In germline, CDR1 is ENHRY, CDR2 SYGVKD. CDR3 length: 13 amino acids. Between the trimmed V and J ends, which lost 4 bases and 3 bases, there was a span of 9 bases. The CDR3 here is CAISAGDKETQYF. The CDR3 DNA sequence: TGTGCCATCAGTGCGGGTGATAAAGAGACCCAGTACTTC.

The rearrangement links TRBV30 to TRBJ1-1; D is perhaps TRBD1 (6 bases). Deletions cut 4 bases from V and 4 bases from J, with 16 bases between. This CDR3 contains 14 residues. Germline V CDR1 and CDR2: GTSNPN, SVGIG (reference sequence). In DNA form, the CDR3 reads TGTGCCTGGACCAGGGGCCTTTGGGGCACTGAAGCTTTCTTT. This codes for CAWTRGLWGTEAFF.

V gene TRBV5-1 combines with J gene TRBJ1-1; no definite D call. This CDR3 contains 13 residues. Germline CDR1 and CDR2: SGHRS and YFSETQ. V was cut by 2 bases and J by 1 base, with 6 bases left in between. The CDR3 here is CASSFSRNTEAFF. In nucleotides, the CDR3 is TGCGCCAGCAGCTTCTCGAGGAACACTGAAGCTTTCTTT.

The DNA of the CDR3 is TGTGCCAGCAGCGTGACCTGGGCGAACACTGAAGCTTTCTTT. Translation gives CASSVTWANTEAFF. The chain joins TRBV9 to TRBJ1-1; D gene uncertain. The CDR3 totals 14 residues. With 2 bases removed from V and 1 base from J, the gap between germline ends came to 9 bases. Per germline, CDR1 SGDLS and CDR2 YYNGEE.

The rearrangement uses TRBV5-6 and TRBJ2-7; TRBD1 or TRBD2 may be the D gene (6 bases each). CDR1 is SGHDT and CDR2 is YYEEEE in the germline V gene. CDR3 length: 16 residues. The V end was cut by 3 bases, the J end by 5 bases, with 21 bases between. The DNA of the CDR3 is TGTGCCAGCAGCTCGACTGACTCCATTAGGGGGGACGAGCAGTACTTC. Its translation: CASSSTDSIRGDEQYF.

The V gene is TRBV7-2, the J gene TRBJ2-7; 8 bases align to TRBD1. V trimming: 4 bases; J trimming: 3 bases; junction bases outside the gene matches: 5. Germline assignment: CDR1 SGHTA and CDR2 FQGNSA. The CDR3 is 14 residues long. The CDR3 reads CASSSGQGDYEQYF. For the CDR3, the DNA is TGTGCCAGCAGCTCCGGACAGGGAGACTACGAGCAGTACTTC. The complete variable domain, with remaining parts taken from reference TRBV7-2 and TRBJ2-7, reads GAGVSQSPSNKVTEKGKDVELRCDPISGHTALYWYRQSLGQGLEFLIYFQGNSAPDKSGLPSDRFSAERTGGSVSTLTIQRTQQEDSAVYLCASSSGQGDYEQYFGPGTRLTVT.

The chain joins TRBV6-5 to TRBJ1-4; maybe TRBD1 (5 bases). Trimming left V 6 bases short and J 7 bases short, with 18 bases between. The CDR3 loop spans 15 amino acids. Germline CDR1 MNHEY, CDR2 SVGAGI. CDR3 residues: CASSLRWGGSEKLFF. The DNA of the CDR3 is TGTGCCAGCAGCCTACGGTGGGGGGGGAGTGAAAAACTGTTTTTT.

The gene calls are TRBV9 and TRBJ2-7; 10 nucleotides agree with TRBD2. The CDR3 extends over 16 amino acids. The ends lost 0 bases at V and 3 bases at J; junction bases unmatched: 6. In germline, CDR1 is SGDLS, CDR2 YYNGEE. CDR3 protein: CASSVASSGGLYEQYF. The CDR3 DNA sequence: TGTGCCAGCAGCGTAGCCTCTAGCGGGGGACTCTACGAGCAGTACTTC.

The V and J genes are TRBV21-1 and TRBJ2-5; the D call of TRBD1 is as the table states it, not checked on the DNA. TRBV21-1 is reported as a pseudogene. This CDR3 has 15 amino acids. This CDR3 is CASSKRDRGRETQYF. The CDR3, as DNA: TGTGCCAGCAGCAAACGGGACAGGGGACGAGAGACCCAGTACTTC.

The J gene is TRBJ2-1, the V gene TRBV4-1; 11 bases line up with TRBD2. Germline V lookup: CDR1 MGHRA, CDR2 YSYEKL. The CDR3 sequence is 15 residues long. V gave up 6 bases and J gave up 9 bases; unmatched junction bases: 10. The CDR3 reads CASRPSSGGPGEQFF. In DNA, the CDR3 is TGCGCCAGCAGGCCCTCTAGCGGGGGGCCTGGTGAGCAGTTCTTC.